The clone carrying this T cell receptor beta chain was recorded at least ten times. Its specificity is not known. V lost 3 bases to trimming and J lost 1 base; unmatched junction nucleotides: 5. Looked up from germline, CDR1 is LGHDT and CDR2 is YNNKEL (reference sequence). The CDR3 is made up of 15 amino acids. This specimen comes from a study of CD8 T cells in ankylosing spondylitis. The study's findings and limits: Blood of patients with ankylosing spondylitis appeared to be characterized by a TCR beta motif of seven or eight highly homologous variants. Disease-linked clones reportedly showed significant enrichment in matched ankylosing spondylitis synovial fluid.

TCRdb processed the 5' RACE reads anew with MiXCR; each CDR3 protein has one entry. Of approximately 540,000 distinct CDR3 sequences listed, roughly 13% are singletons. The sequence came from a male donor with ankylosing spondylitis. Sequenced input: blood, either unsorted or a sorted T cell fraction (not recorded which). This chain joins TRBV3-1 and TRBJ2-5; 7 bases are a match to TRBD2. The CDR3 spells CASSHILASQETQYF. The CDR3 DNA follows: TGTGCCAGCAGCCACATACTAGCGTCCCAAGAGACCCAGTACTTC.